Reported below is one T cell receptor (beta chain). Its binding antigen is unknown. Within one base of it there is no much larger clone, and no base qualities were kept. Taken with the paper, the label for time point translates to: around 24 weeks on oral tofacitinib. The treatment or condition label on this specimen signifies: oral pan-JAK inhibitor, 5-10 mg twice daily. Lesional scalp punch biopsies and peripheral blood were collected from alopecia areata patients. PBMCs were isolated by density centrifugation and stained for CD3, CD4 and CD8, and CD4+ and CD8+ T cells were sorted on a FACSAria. This sample was taken from a study of CD8+ T cells in alopecia areata (dated 2018 in TCRdb). As for the study more broadly: The treated patients took part in an open-label pilot trial in which moderate-to-severe alopecia areata was treated with oral tofacitinib at 5 to 10 mg twice daily. Tofacitinib was administered for 6 to 18 months, and 6 months of follow-up off drug were then conducted to assess delayed response and recurrence. For the treated patients, the SALT score, which quantifies what percentage of scalp surface area is affected, served as the measure of disease severity. In both human patients and the C3H/HeJ mouse model, the study applied high-throughput TCRbeta sequencing to look at T cell clonal expansion in alopecia areata. Scalp tissue and sorted CD4+ and CD8+ peripheral blood T cells from patchy and totalis/universalis alopecia areata patients and from healthy controls were covered by human TCRbeta sequencing. Patients on tofacitinib were biopsied at baseline and after 4 and 24 weeks of treatment, and several of the patients also had a later scalp biopsy. Scalp clonality was compared among normal scalp (n=4), patchy alopecia areata scalp (n=8), and alopecia totalis/universalis scalp (n=8). RNA came from the PAXgene miRNA kit for fixed scalp, the miRNeasy kit for PBMCs, and the RNeasy kit for mouse skin. TCRbeta CDR3 regions were amplified by immunoSEQ multiplex PCR with 35 Vbeta forward and 13 Jbeta reverse primers. Overall study outcomes, separate from this receptor: Compared with mice, TCR sequences shared between patients were less clear, possibly partly because of HLA diversity across the patient population. With tofacitinib, both scalp clonality and the number of expanded CD8+ clones among the top 100 scalp clones went down significantly. Resident alphabeta T cells in normal human skin are also sequenced, complicating scalp TCR repertoire analysis, unlike mouse skin dominated by gammadelta T cells. During tofacitinib treatment, many expanded lesional clones stuck around in both scalp and blood, and this persistence may partly explain why relapse happens after treatment is stopped. Compared with normal scalp, lesional scalp had higher clonality and more expanded CD8+ clones, particularly in alopecia totalis/universalis, a pattern that suggests antigenic drive. Because the treated cohort was small and included a single nonresponder, larger studies are needed to assess links between baseline CD8+ expansion and response.

A distance of 14 bases separates the germline ends of V and J, which lose 2 bases and 1 base respectively. The cysteine opens and the phenylalanine closes a CDR3 of 16 amino acids. CDR3 DNA only is kept here, 48 bases in frame from base 1. Taken from the germline V gene, the CDR1 and CDR2 loops are SGHVS and FQNEAQ. The receptor library was made with the immunoSEQ multiplex PCR assay. To provide template for TCR sequencing, every sample had RNA extracted and reverse transcribed into cDNA. SuperScript III was used for first-strand cDNA synthesis, primed with a 2:1 mix of oligo-dT and random hexamers. A synthetic immune receptor repertoire was used to measure amplification bias, and any remaining bias was corrected computationally. In the paper's pipeline: Raw reads were preprocessed for error removal, and CDR3 was defined according to IMGT conventions as running from the conserved cysteine to phenylalanine. Clonality was computed as 1 minus the Shannon entropy, with the entropy normalized by log2 of the number of productive unique TCRs. Scalp TCRbeta sequences were cross-referenced with sorted blood CD4 and CD8 repertoires so that the CD4 or CD8 identity of scalp clones could be inferred. The immuneACCESS repertoire file appears here via TCRdb, limited to in-frame rearrangements. These files lack a portion of the clones; in checked studies, under half of the deficit traces to unresolved V genes, and the cause of the others is not known. The D gene and trimming were derived from the DNA, and the V and J assignments and clone size from that table. This sample holds over 95,000 clones; 56% were observed only once. The biggest ten clones account for more than 3% of the sample.

The sequence joins TRBV7-8 to TRBJ2-5, and the D gene may be TRBD1, 6 bases matching. Source: CD4+ T cells sorted from blood, taken at week 24, from a patient treated with tofacitinib. This receptor was identified in a human donor with alopecia areata. This receptor has the CDR3 CASSLTRTVLQETQYF. The sequenced DNA: TGTGCCAGCAGCTTAACTAGGACAGTTCTCCAAGAGACCCAGTACTTC.